These T cell receptor beta chains were read from a single sample in a study of chemoradiotherapy in HPV16-positive cancers. Some clones are missing from TCRdb's copy, which holds only in-frame ones; the method was immunoSEQ multiplex PCR. The sample shows around 2,000 clones, around 80% of them seen only once. Sequenced here: tumor tissue, sampled from a patient who underwent chemoradiotherapy. These receptors were obtained from a human donor with HPV-associated anogenital cancer. Each CDR3 is given with its conserved first and last residue. The order of the fields is CDR3 length, V gene, D gene, J gene, clone size, CDR3 DNA, CDR3 protein. D genes are given only for firm matches. A clone size is listed for some rows: how often the clone was seen (once, few, many), or a class if it is expanded.

length: 14; V: TRBV2; D: TRBD2; J: TRBJ2-1; size: once; DNA: TGTGCCAGCGGGGCGGGAGGGGGCTACAATGAGCAGTTCTTC; CDR3: CASGAGGGYNEQFF
length: 16; V: TRBV4-2; D: TRBD2; J: TRBJ2-7; size: -; DNA: TGTGCCAGCAGCCCTCTCCCACGGGAGGAGACCTACGAGCAGTACTTC; CDR3: CASSPLPREETYEQYF
length: 19; V: TRBV7-8; D: -; J: TRBJ2-4; size: -; DNA: TGTGCCAGCAGCTTAGCGTATATGGCGCCCGCCTTAGCCAAAAACATTCAGTACTTC; CDR3: CASSLAYMAPALAKNIQYF
length: 14; V: TRBV9; D: -; J: TRBJ1-2; size: -; DNA: TGTGCCAGCAGCGGGACCCGGGGCCTCTATGGCTACACCTTC; CDR3: CASSGTRGLYGYTF
length: 14; V: TRBV9; D: TRBD2; J: TRBJ2-3; size: -; DNA: TGTGCCAGCAGCGTAGACGGGAGGGGCGATACGCAGTATTTT; CDR3: CASSVDGRGDTQYF
length: 13; V: TRBV2; D: -; J: TRBJ2-5; size: -; DNA: TGTGCCAGCAGTGAATGGGGCCAAGAGACCCAGTACTTC; CDR3: CASSEWGQETQYF
length: 18; V: TRBV2; D: TRBD2; J: TRBJ2-1; size: -; DNA: TGTGCCAGCAGTGTGGGTAGCGGGAGGGCCACGACCTACAATGAGCAGTTCTTC; CDR3: CASSVGSGRATTYNEQFF
length: 17; V: TRBV4-3; D: TRBD2; J: TRBJ2-2; size: -; DNA: TGCGCCAGCAGCCAAGGTTCAGGGGCGGGGGGCACCGGGGAGCTGTTTTTT; CDR3: CASSQGSGAGGTGELFF
length: 13; V: TRBV5-1; D: -; J: TRBJ1-5; size: -; DNA: TGCGCCAGCAGCTTCGAACACGATCAGCCCCAGCATTTT; CDR3: CASSFEHDQPQHF
length: 14; V: TRBV28; D: TRBD1; J: TRBJ1-6; size: -; DNA: TGTGCCAGCAGTTTGAGGCAGGGGGACTCACCCCTCCACTTT; CDR3: CASSLRQGDSPLHF
length: 16; V: TRBV7-3; D: -; J: TRBJ2-3; size: -; DNA: TGTGCCAGCAGCTTAACAGGACCGTCTAGCACAGATACGCAGTATTTT; CDR3: CASSLTGPSSTDTQYF
length: 15; V: TRBV19; D: -; J: TRBJ1-5; size: -; DNA: TGTGCCAGTAGTATGGGGGGATATAGCAATCAGCCCCAGCATTTT; CDR3: CASSMGGYSNQPQHF
length: 15; V: TRBV5-6; D: -; J: TRBJ2-1; size: -; DNA: TGTGCCAGCAGCTCGGGACTCTACTCCTACAATGAGCAGTTCTTC; CDR3: CASSSGLYSYNEQFF
length: 16; V: TRBV27; D: -; J: TRBJ1-6; size: few; DNA: TGTGCCAGCAGTACCACCCCGGGAGGGTTTTATTCACCCCTCCACTTT; CDR3: CASSTTPGGFYSPLHF
length: 14; V: TRBV6-6; D: TRBD2; J: TRBJ2-1; size: -; DNA: TGTGCCAGCAGTAGGACTAGCGATTACAATGAGCAGTTCTTC; CDR3: CASSRTSDYNEQFF
length: 17; V: TRBV6-1; D: TRBD2; J: TRBJ2-2; size: -; DNA: TGTGCCAGCAGTGAAGATAGCGGGAGAGCGAACACCGGGGAGCTGTTTTTT; CDR3: CASSEDSGRANTGELFF
length: 14; V: TRBV18; D: -; J: TRBJ1-4; size: -; DNA: TGTGCCAGCTCACCAGGGGGTGAGCGGGAAAAACTGTTTTTT; CDR3: CASSPGGEREKLFF
length: 17; V: TRBV2; D: TRBD2; J: TRBJ2-7; size: -; DNA: TGTGCCAGCAGACTAGGGGGATCTAGCGGGAGTAACAACGAGCAGTACTTC; CDR3: CASRLGGSSGSNNEQYF
length: 12; V: TRBV7-3; D: TRBD2; J: TRBJ2-1; size: -; DNA: TGTGCCAGCGGGACTAGCGGCAATGAGCAGTTCTTC; CDR3: CASGTSGNEQFF
length: 17; V: TRBV10-3; D: TRBD2; J: TRBJ2-1; size: -; DNA: TGTGCCATCAGGGGGACTAGCGGGGGGAGCTCCTACAATGAGCAGTTCTTC; CDR3: CAIRGTSGGSSYNEQFF
length: 12; V: TRBV27; D: -; J: TRBJ2-5; size: -; DNA: TGTGCCAGCAGTCCGGGCCAAGAGACCCAGTACTTC; CDR3: CASSPGQETQYF
length: 16; V: TRBV9; D: -; J: TRBJ2-1; size: -; DNA: TGTGCCAGCAGCGTCTCTAGCAAGAGCTCCTACAATGAGCAGTTCTTC; CDR3: CASSVSSKSSYNEQFF
length: 17; V: TRBV7-9; D: -; J: TRBJ2-7; size: -; DNA: TGTGCCAGCAGCTTAGCAAAGGACAACCGGTTGTGGGCCGAGCAGTACTTC; CDR3: CASSLAKDNRLWAEQYF
length: 13; V: TRBV19; D: -; J: TRBJ1-6; size: -; DNA: TGTGCCAGTAGTATAGGAGGGAACTCACCCCTCCACTTT; CDR3: CASSIGGNSPLHF
length: 15; V: TRBV6-1; D: -; J: TRBJ1-4; size: once; DNA: TGTGCCAGCAGTGCCCGGGACGTGACTAATGAAAAACTGTTTTTT; CDR3: CASSARDVTNEKLFF
length: 14; V: TRBV7-8; D: -; J: TRBJ2-7; size: -; DNA: TGTGCCAGCAGCTCGTACATGCCCACCTACGAGCAGTACTTC; CDR3: CASSSYMPTYEQYF
length: 13; V: TRBV2; D: TRBD2; J: TRBJ2-2; size: -; DNA: TGTGCCAGCGAGCGGGACCGAACCGGGGAGCTGTTTTTT; CDR3: CASERDRTGELFF
length: 15; V: TRBV6-1; D: -; J: TRBJ2-7; size: -; DNA: TGTGCCAGCAGTGAAGCCGGCAGGGGCTCCTACGAGCAGTACTTC; CDR3: CASSEAGRGSYEQYF
length: 16; V: TRBV6-5; D: -; J: TRBJ2-1; size: -; DNA: TGTGCCAGCAGTTACTCGGGGGGTGGGTGGTACAATGAGCAGTTCTTC; CDR3: CASSYSGGGWYNEQFF
length: 14; V: TRBV27; D: -; J: TRBJ2-1; size: -; DNA: TGTGCCAGCAGTTTATCTCGGACAGTCTATGAGCAGTTCTTC; CDR3: CASSLSRTVYEQFF
length: 17; V: TRBV27; D: TRBD2; J: TRBJ2-3; size: few; DNA: TGTGCCAGCAGTATCCTAGCGGGAATGGGGAGCACAGATACGCAGTATTTT; CDR3: CASSILAGMGSTDTQYF
length: 9; V: TRBV5-1; D: -; J: TRBJ2-7; size: -; DNA: TGCGCCAGCAGCAACGGACCCCCATTC; CDR3: CASSNGPPF
length: 15; V: TRBV6-5; D: -; J: TRBJ1-2; size: -; DNA: TGTGCCAGCAGTTACAGCCGGGGGGCGAGCTATGGCTACACCTTC; CDR3: CASSYSRGASYGYTF
length: 16; V: TRBV4-2; D: TRBD2; J: TRBJ2-3; size: -; DNA: TGTGCCAGCAGCCAAGCTAGCGGGGGGGCGACGGATACGCAGTATTTT; CDR3: CASSQASGGATDTQYF
length: 11; V: TRBV11-2; D: -; J: TRBJ2-4; size: once; DNA: TGTGCCAGCAGCTTAGGAGGGGATCAGTACTTC; CDR3: CASSLGGDQYF
length: 13; V: TRBV27; D: -; J: TRBJ1-6; size: -; DNA: TGTGCCAGCAGTTTAGGGACCAATTCACCCCTCCACTTT; CDR3: CASSLGTNSPLHF